These 8 T cell receptor beta chains were sequenced from one sample in a study of CXCR3 chemokines and chemotherapy response in bladder cancer. One entry per CDR3 protein results from TCRdb running MiXCR on the PCR reads. This table holds about 3,000 distinct CDR3 sequences, 15% to 20% found once. This sample was obtained from a patient whose treatment included neoadjuvant chemotherapy. The receptor set was obtained from a human donor with bladder cancer that did not respond to neoadjuvant chemotherapy.

This clonotype was picked up a small number of times. The chain is built from TRBV5-5 and TRBJ2-7, with a weak D call TRBD2 (6 bases). Trimming shortened V by 4 bases and J by 1 base, and 12 bases separated the two germline ends. The length of the CDR3 is 14 residues. Germline loops: CDR1 SGHKS, CDR2 YYEKEE (reference sequence). The CDR3 nucleotides read TGTGCCAGCAGCCTAGGGACTGCTTCCTACGAGCAGTACTTC. This encodes CASSLGTASYEQYF.

This clonotype rates as medium-sized. The chain recombines TRBV29-1 with TRBJ2-7; 7 positions agree with TRBD2. Germline-derived CDR1 and CDR2 are SQVTM and ANQGSEA. The CDR3 covers 12 residues. CDR3 bases: TGCAGTACGAAAAGCGGGGCCTACGAGCAGTACTTC. Protein: CSTKSGAYEQYF.

This clonotype was detected many times. J is TRBJ1-1 and V is TRBV7-9; tentatively, D is TRBD1 (5 bases). This CDR3 has 15 residues. Germline lookup yields CDR1 SEHNR and CDR2 FQNEAQ (reference sequence). Trimming pared 4 bases from V and 4 bases from J, leaving 16 bases between. CDR3 loop: CASSSGGRLGTEAFF. As DNA, the CDR3 is TGTGCCAGCAGCTCCGGGGGACGGCTGGGCACTGAAGCTTTCTTT.

Many counts were recorded for this clonotype. The V and J genes are TRBV5-4 and TRBJ1-1; D is undetermined. V shed 3 bases and J shed 5 bases, with 17 bases lying between them. CDR1 and CDR2 (germline): SGHNT, YYREEE (reference sequence). The CDR3 extends over 15 amino acids. The DNA of the CDR3 is TGTGCCAGCAGCTCGCCAGAGGGCGCTGGGACTGAAGCTTTCTTT. It yields the protein CASSSPEGAGTEAFF.

This clonotype is classed as medium-sized (0.01 to 0.1%). The rearrangement joins TRBV7-2 to TRBJ2-1; 11 bases fit TRBD2. With V trimmed by 4 bases and J by 13 bases, 12 bases remained unmatched. The CDR3 has 15 amino acids. The V gene's germline CDR1 is SGHTA and CDR2 FQGNSA. DNA for the CDR3: TGTGCCAGCAGCTCGTCTAGCGGGGGGCCAACTCGTCAGTTCTTC. Its translation is CASSSSSGGPTRQFF.

Relative to its sample, this clonotype is medium-sized (0.01 to 0.1%). The V call is TRBV19, the J call TRBJ2-2; 9 bases map to TRBD1. Germline-derived CDR1 and CDR2 are LNHDA and SQIVND (reference sequence). With V trimmed by 5 bases and J by 6 bases, 4 bases remained unmatched. The CDR3 loop spans 14 amino acids. The CDR3 DNA follows: TGTGCCAGTAGTTCGCGACAGGGGGCCGGGGAGCTGTTTTTT. It translates to CASSSRQGAGELFF.

The V call is TRBV5-5, the J call TRBJ1-2; 7 bases are a match to TRBD1. Unmatched junction bases numbered 5, after V lost 4 bases and J lost 8 bases. Germline V CDR1 and CDR2: SGHKS, YYEKEE (reference sequence). The CDR3 is made up of 12 amino acids. In DNA form, the CDR3 reads TGTGCCAGCAGCCCCAGACAGGGAGGCTACACCTTC. Encoded protein: CASSPRQGGYTF.

This clonotype counts as medium-sized (0.01 to 0.1%). The rearrangement uses TRBV6-5 and TRBJ1-2; no firm D call. The CDR3 extends over 17 amino acids. Germline values: CDR1 MNHEY, CDR2 SVGAGI. The V end lost 7 bases, the J end lost 1 base, and 22 bases lay between the germline ends. In DNA, the CDR3 is TGTGCCAGCACCCTACGGGCCTCCCCTTTCCTTAACTATGGCTACACCTTC. It specifies CASTLRASPFLNYGYTF.